Sequencing of this TCR beta chain was carried out in a study of PD-L1 blockade in urothelial cancer. Specified time point: pretreatment peripheral blood. TCRdb's table, derived via immunoSEQ multiplex PCR, lists solely in-frame clones and lacks some. The sample holds some 74,000 clones, around four fifths seen once. In its sample, this clone was seen a few times. Germline values: CDR1 SQVTM, CDR2 ANQGSEA. The CDR3 is 13 residues long. Unmatched junction bases numbered 10, after V lost 6 bases and J lost 8 bases. The receptor was derived from a man aged 35 to 55 with urothelial cancer. Material: PBMCs, obtained around atezolizumab (anti-PD-L1) treatment. The chain links TRBV29-1 to TRBJ1-2; TRBD1 matches at 9 bases. The CDR3 spells CSVRTGEEGGYTF. The CDR3 DNA reads as TGCAGCGTGAGGACAGGGGAAGAGGGCGGCTACACCTTC.